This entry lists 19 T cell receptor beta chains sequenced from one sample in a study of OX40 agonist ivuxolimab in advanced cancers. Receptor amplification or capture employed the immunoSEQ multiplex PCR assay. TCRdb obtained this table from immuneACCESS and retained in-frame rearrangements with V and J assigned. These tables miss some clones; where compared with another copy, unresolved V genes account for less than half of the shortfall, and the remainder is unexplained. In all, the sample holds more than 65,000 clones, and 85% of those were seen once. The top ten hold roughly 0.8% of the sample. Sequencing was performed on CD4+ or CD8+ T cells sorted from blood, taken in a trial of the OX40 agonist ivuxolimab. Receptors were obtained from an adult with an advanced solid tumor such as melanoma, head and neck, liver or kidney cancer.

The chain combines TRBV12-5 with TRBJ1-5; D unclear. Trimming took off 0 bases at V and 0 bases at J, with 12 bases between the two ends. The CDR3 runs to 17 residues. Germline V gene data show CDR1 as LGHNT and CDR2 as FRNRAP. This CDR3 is CASGLVLLQNSNQPQHF. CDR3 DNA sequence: TGTGCTAGTGGTTTGGTGCTACTTCAGAATAGCAATCAGCCCCAGCATTTT.

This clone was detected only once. The DNA for the CDR3 is TGTGCCAGCAGTTACTTACAGCGAGGAGAGACCCAGTACTTC. Amino acid sequence: CASSYLQRGETQYF. The chain joins TRBV6-5 to TRBJ2-5; unclear D gene. Trimming took 1 base from V and 4 from J, leaving 10 bases between them. Germline CDR1 is MNHEY and CDR2 is SVGAGI. The CDR3 runs 14 residues.

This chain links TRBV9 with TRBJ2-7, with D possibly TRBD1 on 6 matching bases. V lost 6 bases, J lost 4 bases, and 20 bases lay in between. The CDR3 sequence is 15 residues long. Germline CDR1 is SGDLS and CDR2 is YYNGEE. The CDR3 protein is CASNPRPGEQYEQYF. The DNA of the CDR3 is TGTGCCAGCAACCCACGTCCAGGGGAACAGTACGAGCAGTACTTC. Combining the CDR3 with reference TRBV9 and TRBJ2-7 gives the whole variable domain DSGVTQTPKHLITATGQRVTLRCSPRSGDLSVYWYQQSLDQGLQFLIQYYNGEERAKGNILERFSAQQFPDLHSELNLSSLELGDSALYFCASNPRPGEQYEQYFGPGTRLTVT.

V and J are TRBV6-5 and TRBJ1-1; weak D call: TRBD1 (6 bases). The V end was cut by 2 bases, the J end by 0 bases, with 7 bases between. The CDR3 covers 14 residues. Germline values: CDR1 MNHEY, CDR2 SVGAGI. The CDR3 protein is CASSYQGMNTEAFF. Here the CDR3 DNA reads TGTGCCAGCAGTTACCAGGGGATGAACACTGAAGCTTTCTTT.

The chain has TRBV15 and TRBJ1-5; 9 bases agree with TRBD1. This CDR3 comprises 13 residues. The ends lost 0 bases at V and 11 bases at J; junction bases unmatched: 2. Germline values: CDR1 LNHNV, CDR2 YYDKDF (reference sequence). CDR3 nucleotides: TGTGCCACCAGCAGAGATGGACAGGGGACCCAGCATTTT. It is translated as CATSRDGQGTQHF.

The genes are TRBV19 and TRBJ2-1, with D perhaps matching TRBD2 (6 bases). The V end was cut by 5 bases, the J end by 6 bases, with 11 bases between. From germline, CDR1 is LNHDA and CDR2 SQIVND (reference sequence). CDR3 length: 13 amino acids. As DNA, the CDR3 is TGTGCCAGTAGTTCAGGACTACCCAATGAGCAGTTCTTC. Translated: CASSSGLPNEQFF.

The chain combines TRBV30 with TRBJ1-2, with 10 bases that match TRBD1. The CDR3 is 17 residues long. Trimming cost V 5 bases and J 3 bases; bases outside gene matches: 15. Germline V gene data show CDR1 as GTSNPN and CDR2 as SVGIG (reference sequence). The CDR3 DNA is TGTGCCTGGCTACCCCCACCCGGGACAGGGGCCTACTATGGCTACACCTTC. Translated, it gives CAWLPPPGTGAYYGYTF.

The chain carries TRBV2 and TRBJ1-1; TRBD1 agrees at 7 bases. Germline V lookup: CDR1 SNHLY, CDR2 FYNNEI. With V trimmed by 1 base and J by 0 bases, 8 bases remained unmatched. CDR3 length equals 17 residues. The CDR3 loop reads CASSEVSGGAMNTEAFF. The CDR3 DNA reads TGTGCCAGCAGTGAAGTGTCAGGGGGGGCGATGAACACTGAAGCTTTCTTT. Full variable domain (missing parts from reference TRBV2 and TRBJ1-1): EPEVTQTPSHQVTQMGQEVILRCVPISNHLYFYWYRQILGQKVEFLVSFYNNEISEKSEIFDDQFSVERPDGSNFTLKIRSTKLEDSAMYFCASSEVSGGAMNTEAFFGQGTRLTVV.

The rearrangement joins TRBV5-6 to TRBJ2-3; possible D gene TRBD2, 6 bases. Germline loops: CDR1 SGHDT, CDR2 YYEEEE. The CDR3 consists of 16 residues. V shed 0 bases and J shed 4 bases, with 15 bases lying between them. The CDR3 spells CASSLAVGGGADTQYF. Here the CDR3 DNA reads TGTGCCAGCAGCTTGGCGGTCGGGGGTGGCGCAGATACGCAGTATTTT.

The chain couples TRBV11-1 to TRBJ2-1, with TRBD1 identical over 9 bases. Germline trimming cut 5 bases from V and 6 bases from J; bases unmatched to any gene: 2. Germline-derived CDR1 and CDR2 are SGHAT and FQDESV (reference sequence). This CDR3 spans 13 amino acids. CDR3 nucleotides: TGTGCCAGCAGCCCGACAGGGGGCAATGAGCAGTTCTTC. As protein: CASSPTGGNEQFF. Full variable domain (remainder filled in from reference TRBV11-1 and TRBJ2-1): EAEVAQSPRYKITEKSQAVAFWCDPISGHATLYWYRQILGQGPELLVQFQDESVVDDSQLPKDRFSAERLKGVDSTLKIQPAELGDSAMYLCASSPTGGNEQFFGPGTRLTVL.

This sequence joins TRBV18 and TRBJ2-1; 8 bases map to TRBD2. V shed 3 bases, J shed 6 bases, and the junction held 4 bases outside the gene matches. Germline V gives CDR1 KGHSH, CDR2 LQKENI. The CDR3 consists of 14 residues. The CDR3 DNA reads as TGTGCCAGCTCACCCGGGACTAGTACCAATGAGCAGTTCTTC. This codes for CASSPGTSTNEQFF. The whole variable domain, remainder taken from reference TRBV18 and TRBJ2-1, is NAGVMQNPRHLVRRRGQEARLRCSPMKGHSHVYWYRQLPEEGLKFMVYLQKENIIDESGMPKERFSAEFPKEGPSILRIQQVVRGDSAAYFCASSPGTSTNEQFFGPGTRLTVL.

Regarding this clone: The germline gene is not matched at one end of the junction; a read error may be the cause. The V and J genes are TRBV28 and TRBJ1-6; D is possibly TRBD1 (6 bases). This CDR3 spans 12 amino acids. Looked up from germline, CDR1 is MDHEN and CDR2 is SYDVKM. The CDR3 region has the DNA TGTGCCAGCAGTTTGGGGGGGGCGGACAGAAGCTTT. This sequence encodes CASSLGGADRSF.

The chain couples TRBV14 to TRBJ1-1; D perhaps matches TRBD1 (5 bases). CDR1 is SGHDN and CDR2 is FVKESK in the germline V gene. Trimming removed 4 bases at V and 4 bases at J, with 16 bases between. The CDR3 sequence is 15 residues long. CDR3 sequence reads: CASSPWGGRATEAFF. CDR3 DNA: TGTGCCAGCAGCCCCTGGGGGGGGAGGGCCACTGAAGCTTTCTTT.

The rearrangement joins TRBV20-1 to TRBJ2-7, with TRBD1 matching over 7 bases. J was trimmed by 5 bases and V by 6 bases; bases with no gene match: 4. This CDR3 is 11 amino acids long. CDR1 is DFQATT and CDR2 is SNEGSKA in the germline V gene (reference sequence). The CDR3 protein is CSATTGDEQYF. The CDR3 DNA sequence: TGCAGTGCAACTACAGGGGACGAGCAGTACTTC.

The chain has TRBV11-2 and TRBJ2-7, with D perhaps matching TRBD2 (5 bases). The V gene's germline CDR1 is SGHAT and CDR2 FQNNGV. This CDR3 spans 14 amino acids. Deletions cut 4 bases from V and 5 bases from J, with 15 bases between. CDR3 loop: CASSSLRAPHEQYF. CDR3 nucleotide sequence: TGTGCCAGCAGCTCGTTGCGGGCCCCACACGAGCAGTACTTC.

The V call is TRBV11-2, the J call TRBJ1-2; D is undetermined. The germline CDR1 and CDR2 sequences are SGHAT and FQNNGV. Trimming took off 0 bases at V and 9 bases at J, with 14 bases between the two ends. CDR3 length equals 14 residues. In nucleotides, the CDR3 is TGTGCCAGCAGCTTAGATCTAGCGATTCTGAGCTACACCTTC. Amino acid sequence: CASSLDLAILSYTF.

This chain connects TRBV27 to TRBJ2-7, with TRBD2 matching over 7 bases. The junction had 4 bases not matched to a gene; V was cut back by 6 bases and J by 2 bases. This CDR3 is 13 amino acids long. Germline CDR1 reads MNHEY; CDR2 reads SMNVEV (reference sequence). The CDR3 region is CASRPSGPYEQYF. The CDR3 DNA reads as TGTGCCAGCAGGCCTAGCGGCCCCTACGAGCAGTACTTC.

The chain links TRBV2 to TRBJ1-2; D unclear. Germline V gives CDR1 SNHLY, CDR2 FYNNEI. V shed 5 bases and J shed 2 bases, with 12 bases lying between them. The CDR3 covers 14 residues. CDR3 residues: CASSPRGNNYGYTF. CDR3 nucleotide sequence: TGTGCCAGCAGTCCCAGAGGGAACAACTATGGCTACACCTTC.

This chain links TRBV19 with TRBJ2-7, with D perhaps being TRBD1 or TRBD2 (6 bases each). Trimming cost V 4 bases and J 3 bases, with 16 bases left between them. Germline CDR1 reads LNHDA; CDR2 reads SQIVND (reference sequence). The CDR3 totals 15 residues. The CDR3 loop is CASSSQPGAYYEQYF. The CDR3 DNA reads TGTGCCAGTAGTAGCCAGCCGGGGGCGTACTACGAGCAGTACTTC.